The T cell receptor beta chain described here comes from a study of shared clonotypes between healthy human individuals. In germline, CDR1 is SGHTA, CDR2 FQGTGA. This CDR3 is 19 amino acids long. V was pared by 2 bases and J by 3 bases, with 7 bases of the junction left unmatched. Sequencing used immunoSEQ multiplex PCR; TCRdb keeps in-frame clones, though not all of them. The table has around 2.5 million clones, 93% seen once. Donors were Caucasian adults residing in Nashville, Tennessee, USA. A split of CD4+ cells into CD45RA+ naive and CD45RA-negative memory subsets was performed. Sequenced input: naive CD4+ T cells from PBMCs. Subset: CD45RA+ positively selected. J is TRBJ2-2 and V is TRBV7-3, with TRBD2 matching over 15 bases. The source is a man aged 18 to 29 in good health. Some clones in this sample may be carry-over from other donors' samples. For the CDR3, the DNA is TGTGCCAGCAGCTTAGGCGGGACTAGCGGGAGGCGGGACACCGGGGAGCTGTTTTTT. This codes for CASSLGGTSGRRDTGELFF.